This passage covers 8 T cell receptor beta chains from one sample sequenced in a study of T cells in Graves' hyperthyroidism and ophthalmopathy. TCR beta CDR3 region amplification was performed from RNA transcripts. HTBI primers were employed in a first-round RT-PCR of the TCR CDR3. TCRdb redid the calling of the multiplex PCR reads with MiXCR, one entry per CDR3 protein. The table includes approximately 320,000 distinct CDR3 sequences, roughly 17% detected once. Sequencing was done on a sample of blood. The source of these receptors is a man younger than 40 with Graves' hyperthyroidism.

This chain joins TRBV15 and TRBJ2-1; 9 nucleotides align to TRBD2. Trimming took 6 bases from V and 6 from J; bases not matched to a gene: 9. Germline loops: CDR1 LNHNV, CDR2 YYDKDF (reference sequence). There are 15 residues in the CDR3. For the CDR3, the DNA is TGTGCCACCAGTCCACCGGGACTAGCATCCAATGAGCAGTTCTTC. Translation gives CATSPPGLASNEQFF.

With regard to this clonotype: A much larger clone is a single base away; this may be a read error. The chain couples TRBV3-1 to TRBJ2-1; D not resolved. Germline-derived CDR1 and CDR2 are LGHDT and YNNKEL (reference sequence). With 1 base removed from V and 5 bases from J, the gap between germline ends came to 9 bases. The CDR3 runs to 14 residues. CDR3: CASSQVPSHNEQFF. The DNA for the CDR3 is TGTGCCAGCAGCCAAGTGCCCAGCCACAATGAGCAGTTCTTC.

This clonotype was observed at least ten times. V is TRBV13 and J is TRBJ2-7, with D tentatively TRBD2 (6 bases). V shed 4 bases and J shed 4 bases, with 11 bases lying between them. Germline V CDR1 and CDR2: PRHDT, FYEKMQ (reference sequence). The CDR3 totals 13 residues. In nucleotides, the CDR3 is TGTGCCAGCAGCTCCTTACGGGGGTACGAGCAGTACTTC. This encodes CASSSLRGYEQYF.

There are a few counts of this clonotype. The chain carries TRBV20-1 and TRBJ2-3, with 8 nucleotides matching TRBD2. V gave up 4 bases and J gave up 4 bases; unmatched junction bases: 16. The CDR3 contains 17 residues. Germline V lookup: CDR1 DFQATT, CDR2 SNEGSKA (reference sequence). The CDR3 loop is CSATSPLGLDPPDTQYF. In DNA, the CDR3 is TGCAGTGCTACATCCCCCCTGGGACTAGATCCCCCAGATACGCAGTATTTT.

V gene TRBV7-3 combines with J gene TRBJ2-1; 12 nucleotides agree with TRBD2. The V gene end was trimmed by 5 bases and the J gene end by 9 bases; junction bases not matched to a gene: 8. Germline CDR1 is SGHTA and CDR2 is FQGTGA. The CDR3 consists of 15 residues. The CDR3 sequence: CASSAGTSGYSEQFF. The DNA for the CDR3 is TGTGCCAGCAGCGCGGGGACTAGCGGGTATAGTGAGCAGTTCTTC.

In this sample, this clonotype turned up many times. The chain links TRBV5-1 to TRBJ2-1; possible D gene TRBD2, 6 bases. The CDR3 runs 14 residues. Trimming stripped 5 bases from V and 8 bases from J, with 17 bases between. Germline CDR1 reads SGHRS; CDR2 reads YFSETQ. In DNA, the CDR3 is TGCGCCAGCAGGAGCGACGGGGGTTACGATGAGCAGTTCTTC. Amino acid sequence: CASRSDGGYDEQFF.

Remarks on this clonotype: A much larger clone lies a single base off, so this may be a read error. This rearrangement joins TRBV30 to TRBJ1-1, with D maybe TRBD1 (6 bases). The germline gives CDR1 GTSNPN, CDR2 SVGIG (reference sequence). The CDR3 runs to 14 residues. CDR3 sequence reads: CAWTRGRMNTEGFF. The CDR3 coding sequence is TGTGCCTGGACCAGGGGCCGGATGAACACTGAAGGTTTCTTT.

This clonotype was seen many times. J is TRBJ2-7 and V is TRBV6-1, with D perhaps matching TRBD1 or TRBD2 (6 bases each). Trimming took 7 bases from V and 6 from J, leaving 13 bases between them. There are 12 residues in the CDR3. In germline, CDR1 is MNHNS, CDR2 SASEGT. CDR3 nucleotide sequence: TGTGCCAGCACCTCCGAGGGGGGCGAGCAGTACTTC. Translated: CASTSEGGEQYF.